Listed below are T cell receptor beta chains from one sample, sequenced in a study of blood T cell repertoires in COVID-19. TCRdb keeps only in-frame clones here, not all; method: immunoSEQ multiplex PCR. The repertoire holds a few hundred thousand clones, with 87% as singletons. The sample comprised peripheral blood. These receptors were taken from a woman aged 50 to 60 with acute or convalescent COVID-19. CDR3s include the opening cysteine and the closing phenylalanine or tryptophan. Each record gives: V gene, CDR3 length, J gene, CDR3 protein.

V: TRBV3-1/TRBV3-2
length: 13
J: TRBJ1-1
CDR3: CASSQVVAREAFF

V: TRBV28
length: 11
J: TRBJ1-1
CDR3: CASSLFPEAFF

V: TRBV2
length: 14
J: TRBJ1-6
CDR3: CASSPRQGNSPLHF

V: TRBV3-1/TRBV3-2
length: 16
J: TRBJ2-2
CDR3: CASSQRSGNDTGELFF

V: TRBV7-8
length: 17
J: TRBJ1-3
CDR3: CASQVLVGASSGNTIYF

V: TRBV28
length: 14
J: TRBJ1-5
CDR3: CASSLLGAGQPQHF

V: TRBV5-6
length: 17
J: TRBJ1-5
CDR3: CASSLGTGLRSNQPQHF

V: TRBV2
length: 21
J: TRBJ2-3
CDR3: CASRTQPPGLAGQDGTDTQYF

V: TRBV6-6
length: 15
J: TRBJ2-4
CDR3: CASSPTGGRKNIQYF

V: TRBV18
length: 13
J: TRBJ2-3
CDR3: CASSPLSTDTQYF

V: TRBV28
length: 15
J: TRBJ2-5
CDR3: CASSSGGQGVETQYF

V: TRBV4-1
length: 16
J: TRBJ2-3
CDR3: CASSQDRLAGGDTQYF

V: TRBV2
length: 13
J: TRBJ1-1
CDR3: CASKKTGGGEAFF

V: TRBV7-9
length: 16
J: TRBJ1-4
CDR3: CASSLAGQGANEKLFF

V: TRBV9
length: 15
J: TRBJ2-1
CDR3: CASSVRGGSYNEQFF

V: TRBV3-1/TRBV3-2
length: 14
J: TRBJ1-2
CDR3: CASSEFGAPYGYTF

V: TRBV2
length: 16
J: TRBJ2-7
CDR3: CASSSSRWESSYEQYF

V: TRBV3-1/TRBV3-2
length: 14
J: TRBJ2-3
CDR3: CASSPLADGDTQYF

V: TRBV5-1
length: 16
J: TRBJ2-2
CDR3: CASSSGLAGLTGELFF

V: TRBV12-3/TRBV12-4
length: 13
J: TRBJ2-7
CDR3: CASSLAGGYEQYF

V: TRBV10-3
length: 15
J: TRBJ2-3
CDR3: CAIKNTLLPTDTQYF

V: TRBV19
length: 14
J: TRBJ1-5
CDR3: CARTIGGSNQPQHF

V: TRBV6-5
length: 14
J: TRBJ2-2
CDR3: CASRWQRNTGELFF

V: TRBV5-1
length: 14
J: TRBJ2-7
CDR3: CASSSPGATYEQYF

V: TRBV28
length: 15
J: TRBJ1-1
CDR3: CASRPHRLTNTEAFF

V: TRBV4-1
length: 15
J: TRBJ1-5
CDR3: CASSRLRGGNQPQHF

V: TRBV5-1
length: 16
J: TRBJ2-3
CDR3: CASSPGLAGSTDTQYF

V: TRBV6-5
length: 13
J: TRBJ1-2
CDR3: CASSYSGSYGYTF

V: TRBV3-1/TRBV3-2
length: 13
J: TRBJ2-3
CDR3: CASSQTRQGPQYF

V: TRBV28
length: 14
J: TRBJ2-2
CDR3: CASSPRFNTGELFF

V: TRBV5-4
length: 15
J: TRBJ2-3
CDR3: CASSYRDPLPDTQYF

V: TRBV6-5
length: 13
J: TRBJ2-7
CDR3: CASSYSEGYEQYF

V: TRBV5-1
length: 16
J: TRBJ2-1
CDR3: CASSPPGSGSGNEQFF

V: TRBV27
length: 15
J: TRBJ2-1
CDR3: CASHNWTSGYNEQFF

V: TRBV7-8
length: 14
J: TRBJ2-1
CDR3: CASSLGLAAQEQFF

V: TRBV2
length: 14
J: TRBJ2-1
CDR3: CASNLRDSYNEQFF

V: TRBV19
length: 16
J: TRBJ2-2
CDR3: CASMVRGRAKGGELFF

V: TRBV28
length: 18
J: TRBJ2-4
CDR3: CASSFPIGTGVAKNIQYF

V: TRBV4-1
length: 15
J: TRBJ1-5
CDR3: CASSQSGQGRQPQHF

V: TRBV19
length: 13
J: TRBJ2-2
CDR3: CASSMGRTGELFF

V: TRBV28
length: 16
J: TRBJ2-7
CDR3: CASRPPASGDIYEQYF

V: TRBV28
length: 16
J: TRBJ2-1
CDR3: CASFGASGTTYNEQFF

V: TRBV7-3
length: 17
J: TRBJ2-7
CDR3: CASSPLGTGGDPYEQYF

V: TRBV4-2
length: 16
J: TRBJ2-3
CDR3: CASSLLEGGGTDTQYF

V: TRBV28
length: 16
J: TRBJ1-2
CDR3: CASSPIWGQGGYGYTF

V: TRBV19
length: 14
J: TRBJ2-5
CDR3: CASSTREPQETQYF

V: TRBV18
length: 16
J: TRBJ1-1
CDR3: CASSPPYGRGSTEAFF

V: TRBV7-6
length: 16
J: TRBJ2-3
CDR3: CASSRSVRTGTDTQYF

V: TRBV29-1
length: 14
J: TRBJ1-2
CDR3: CSVEWQGSNYGYTF

V: TRBV4-2
length: 17
J: TRBJ2-7
CDR3: CASSRDGLGQGYNEQYF

V: TRBV27
length: 14
J: TRBJ1-1
CDR3: CASSSRGVHTEAFF

V: TRBV5-4
length: 15
J: TRBJ2-2
CDR3: CASSLPSGDTGELFF

V: TRBV6-5
length: 13
J: TRBJ1-2
CDR3: CASSLDRDYGYTF

V: TRBV10-3
length: 13
J: TRBJ1-1
CDR3: CAISGTENTEAFF